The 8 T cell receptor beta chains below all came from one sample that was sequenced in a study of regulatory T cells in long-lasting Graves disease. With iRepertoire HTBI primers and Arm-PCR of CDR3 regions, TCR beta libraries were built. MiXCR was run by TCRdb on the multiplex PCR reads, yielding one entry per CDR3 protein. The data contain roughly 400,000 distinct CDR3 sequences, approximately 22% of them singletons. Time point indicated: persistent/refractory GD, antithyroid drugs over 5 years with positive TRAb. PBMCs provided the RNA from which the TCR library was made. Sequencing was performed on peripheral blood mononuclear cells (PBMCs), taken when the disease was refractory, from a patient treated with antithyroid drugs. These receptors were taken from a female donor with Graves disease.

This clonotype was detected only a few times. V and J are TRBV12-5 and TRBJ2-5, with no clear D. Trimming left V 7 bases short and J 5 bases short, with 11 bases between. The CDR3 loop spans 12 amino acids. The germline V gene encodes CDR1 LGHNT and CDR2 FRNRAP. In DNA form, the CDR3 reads TGTGCTAGTGCAGACGTAGAGGAGACCCAGTACTTC. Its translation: CASADVEETQYF.

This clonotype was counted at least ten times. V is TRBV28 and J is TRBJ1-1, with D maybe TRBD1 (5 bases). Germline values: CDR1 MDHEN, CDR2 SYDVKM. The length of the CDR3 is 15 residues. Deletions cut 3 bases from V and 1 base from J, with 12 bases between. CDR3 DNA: TGTGCCAGCAGTTTGGGGGGAACCGCGAACACTGAAGCTTTCTTT. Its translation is CASSLGGTANTEAFF.

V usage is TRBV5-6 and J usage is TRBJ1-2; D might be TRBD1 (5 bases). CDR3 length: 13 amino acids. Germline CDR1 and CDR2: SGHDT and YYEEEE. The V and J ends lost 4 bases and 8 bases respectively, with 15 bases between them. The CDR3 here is CASSRDLQDGYTF. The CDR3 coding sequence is TGTGCCAGCAGCCGGGACTTACAGGACGGCTACACCTTC.

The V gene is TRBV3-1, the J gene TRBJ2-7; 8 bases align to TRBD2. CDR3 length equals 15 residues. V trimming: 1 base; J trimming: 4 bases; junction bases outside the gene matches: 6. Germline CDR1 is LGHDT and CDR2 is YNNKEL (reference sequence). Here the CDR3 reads CASSQASGRMYEQYF. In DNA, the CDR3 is TGTGCCAGCAGCCAAGCAAGCGGGAGAATGTACGAGCAGTACTTC.

The CDR3 sequence is CASSTPVRVETQYF. The CDR3 DNA reads TGTGCCAGCAGTACCCCAGTACGGGTGGAGACCCAGTACTTC. This chain connects TRBV25-1 to TRBJ2-5; D is unclear. Trimming took off 5 bases at V and 5 bases at J, with 15 bases between the two ends. The CDR3 loop spans 14 amino acids. Germline V gene data show CDR1 as MGHDK and CDR2 as SYGVNS.

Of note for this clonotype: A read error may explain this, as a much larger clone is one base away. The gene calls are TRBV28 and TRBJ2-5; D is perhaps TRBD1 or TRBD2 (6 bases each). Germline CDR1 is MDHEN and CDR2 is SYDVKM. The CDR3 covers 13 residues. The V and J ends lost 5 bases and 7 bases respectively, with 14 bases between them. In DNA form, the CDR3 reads TGTGCCAGCAGTAGGGGGGCAGATGGGACCCAGTACTTC. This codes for CASSRGADGTQYF.

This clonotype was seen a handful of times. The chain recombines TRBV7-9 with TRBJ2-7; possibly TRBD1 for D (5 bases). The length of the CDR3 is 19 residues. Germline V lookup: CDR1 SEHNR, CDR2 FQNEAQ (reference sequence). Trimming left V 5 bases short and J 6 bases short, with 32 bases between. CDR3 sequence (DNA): TGTGCCAGCAGCCCGTATCCCAGGGTGGACCCCTTGGGGCCTATCGAGCAGTACTTC. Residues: CASSPYPRVDPLGPIEQYF.

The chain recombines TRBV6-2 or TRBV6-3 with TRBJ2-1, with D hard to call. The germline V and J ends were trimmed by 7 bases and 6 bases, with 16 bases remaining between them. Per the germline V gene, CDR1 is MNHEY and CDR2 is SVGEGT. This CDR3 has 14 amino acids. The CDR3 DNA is TGTGCCAGCACCAGTGATATCGGAGCCAATGAGCAGTTCTTC. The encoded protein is CASTSDIGANEQFF.